This T cell receptor beta chain was found in a study of type 1 and type 2 diabetes patients. Whole-study context: Sequencing for the whole study yielded 18,976,912 paired-end reads. General study points: Age and gender were not matched between study groups, possibly biasing interpretation. Between type 2 diabetes and control samples, V and J usage averaged roughly 0.97 correlation.

The ends were cut back, 6 bases at V and 3 bases at J, with 20 bases in the middle. The CDR3 runs 16 residues. The germline V gene has CDR1 SGHKS and CDR2 YYEKEE (reference sequence). About this clonotype: What it recognizes is unknown.

Genomic DNA was the PCR template. Multiplex PCR with 30 forward and 13 reverse primers amplified the TCR beta CDR3. One entry per CDR3 protein results from TCRdb running MiXCR on the multiplex PCR reads. The sample shows fewer than 300,000 distinct CDR3 sequences, more than 45% of them seen only once. The chain has TRBV5-5 and TRBJ2-3; maybe TRBD2 (6 bases). Sequenced sample: peripheral blood mononuclear cells (PBMCs). The receptor comes from a man aged 18 to 35 with type 2 diabetes. The chain's CDR3 is CASILGEAPHTDTQYF. The CDR3, as DNA: TGTGCCAGCATCCTGGGGGAGGCCCCGCATACAGATACGCAGTATTTT.